These 2 T cell receptor beta chains came from one sample sequenced in a study of radiotherapy plus CTLA-4 blockade in lung cancer. Measured with immunoSEQ multiplex PCR; TCRdb has only the in-frame clones, and not every one. The profile covers tens of thousands of clones, with around 80% appearing a single time and around 17% taken by the ten largest. Sequenced here: peripheral blood, sampled from a patient treated with radiotherapy plus ipilimumab. These receptors were taken from a human donor with non-small cell lung cancer that progressed on radiotherapy plus ipilimumab.

The chain carries TRBV2 and TRBJ2-7; TRBD2 aligns across 7 bases. V lost 11 bases to trimming and J lost 3 bases; unmatched junction nucleotides: 7. This CDR3 spans 12 amino acids. Germline CDR1 is SNHLY and CDR2 is FYNNEI. The CDR3 coding sequence is TGTGCCGGCCGGGACTACGTCTACGAGCAGTACTTC. As protein: CAGRDYVYEQYF.

This chain links TRBV6-1 with TRBJ1-4; D is ambiguous. There are 15 residues in the CDR3. V was cut by 4 bases and J by 0 bases, with 9 bases left in between. Germline CDR1 MNHNS, CDR2 SASEGT. CDR3 loop: CASSGRPATNEKLFF. As DNA, the CDR3 is TGTGCCAGCAGTGGGCGACCTGCAACTAATGAAAAACTGTTTTTT.